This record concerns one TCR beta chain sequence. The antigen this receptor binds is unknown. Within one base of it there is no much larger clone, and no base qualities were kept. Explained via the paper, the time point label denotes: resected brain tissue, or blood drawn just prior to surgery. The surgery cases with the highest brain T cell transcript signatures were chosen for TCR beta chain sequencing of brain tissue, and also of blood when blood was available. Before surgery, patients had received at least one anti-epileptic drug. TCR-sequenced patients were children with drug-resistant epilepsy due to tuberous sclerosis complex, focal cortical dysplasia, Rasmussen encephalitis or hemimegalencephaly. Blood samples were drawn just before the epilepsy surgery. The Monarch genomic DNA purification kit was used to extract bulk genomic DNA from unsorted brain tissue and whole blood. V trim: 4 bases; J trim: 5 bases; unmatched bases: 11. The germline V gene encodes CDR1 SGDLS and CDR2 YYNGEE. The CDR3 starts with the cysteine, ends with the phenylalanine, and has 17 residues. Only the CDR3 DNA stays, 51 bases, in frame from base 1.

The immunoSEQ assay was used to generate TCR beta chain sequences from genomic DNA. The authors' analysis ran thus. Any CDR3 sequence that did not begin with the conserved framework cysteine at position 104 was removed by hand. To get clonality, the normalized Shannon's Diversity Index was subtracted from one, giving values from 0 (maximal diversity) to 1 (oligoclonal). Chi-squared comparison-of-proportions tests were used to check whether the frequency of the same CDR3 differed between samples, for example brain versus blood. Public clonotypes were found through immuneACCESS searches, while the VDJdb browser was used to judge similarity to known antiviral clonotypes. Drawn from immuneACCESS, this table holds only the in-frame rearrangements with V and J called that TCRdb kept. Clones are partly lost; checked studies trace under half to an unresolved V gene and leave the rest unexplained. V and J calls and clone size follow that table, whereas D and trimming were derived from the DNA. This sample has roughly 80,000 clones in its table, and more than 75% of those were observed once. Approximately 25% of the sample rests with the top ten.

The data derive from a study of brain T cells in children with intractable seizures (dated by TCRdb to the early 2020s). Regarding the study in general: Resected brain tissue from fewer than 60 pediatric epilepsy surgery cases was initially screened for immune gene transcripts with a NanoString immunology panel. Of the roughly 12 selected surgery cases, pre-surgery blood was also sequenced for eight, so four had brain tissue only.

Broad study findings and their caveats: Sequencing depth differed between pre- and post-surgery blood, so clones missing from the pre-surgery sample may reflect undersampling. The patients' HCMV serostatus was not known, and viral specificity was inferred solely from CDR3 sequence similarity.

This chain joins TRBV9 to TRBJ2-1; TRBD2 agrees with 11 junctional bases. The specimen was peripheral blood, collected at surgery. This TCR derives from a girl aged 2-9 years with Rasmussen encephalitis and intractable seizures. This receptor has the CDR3 CASSLQYGTSGDNEQFF. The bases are TGTGCCAGCAGCCTCCAATACGGGACTAGCGGTGACAATGAGCAGTTCTTC.